These T cell receptor beta chains were read from a single sample in a study of blood T cells in healthy people across ages. TCRdb processed the 5' RACE reads anew with MiXCR; each CDR3 protein has one entry. The repertoire holds about 800,000 distinct CDR3 sequences, roughly 60% seen once, with approximately 20% in the top ten. Sequencing was performed on blood. These receptors were obtained from a man younger than 45 in good health. Both conserved end residues are part of each CDR3. D genes are given only for firm matches. A row's size may be missing; if present it is once, few, many or a size class.

cdr3_aa	cdr3_nt	v_call	j_call	clone_size	d_call
CASSFGGRAYNEQFF	TGCGCCAGCAGCTTCGGCGGGAGGGCTTACAATGAGCAGTTCTTC	TRBV5-1	TRBJ2-1	-	TRBD2
CAISESGGRPNEQYF	TGTGCCATCAGTGAGTCGGGCGGGAGGCCCAACGAGCAGTACTTC	TRBV10-3	TRBJ2-7	few	TRBD2
CSARAETQYF	TGCAGTGCTAGAGCAGAGACCCAGTACTTC	TRBV20-1	TRBJ2-5	many	-
CSVLRDGSSYGYTF	TGCAGCGTTCTAAGAGACGGGTCCTCCTATGGCTACACCTTC	TRBV29-1	TRBJ1-2	-	-
CASSYYRDYNEQFF	TGTGCCAGCAGTTACTATCGGGACTACAATGAGCAGTTCTTC	TRBV6-2/TRBV6-3	TRBJ2-1	-	-
CSASIGGQNQPQHF	TGCAGTGCTAGTATAGGGGGCCAAAATCAGCCCCAGCATTTT	TRBV20-1	TRBJ1-5	many	TRBD1
CASSLDTGVQYF	TGTGCCAGCAGCTTGGATACAGGGGTGCAGTACTTC	TRBV7-2	TRBJ2-7	-	TRBD1
CASRLAGAYEQYF	TGTGCCAGCAGACTAGCGGGGGCCTACGAGCAGTACTTC	TRBV27	TRBJ2-7	few	TRBD2
CAIKTSRSETQYF	TGTGCCATCAAAACTAGCAGGAGTGAGACCCAGTACTTC	TRBV10-3	TRBJ2-5	few	-
CSARVPTGTRGNEQFF	TGCAGTGCTAGAGTCCCCACCGGGACTAGGGGCAATGAGCAGTTCTTC	TRBV20-1	TRBJ2-1	-	TRBD2
CASSYSRVSGTGELFF	TGTGCCAGCAGTTACAGTCGGGTATCCGGGACCGGGGAGCTGTTTTTT	TRBV6-5	TRBJ2-2	-	-